This TCR beta chain was captured in a study of patients and donors after allogeneic stem cell transplantation. Germline values: CDR1 SGHRS, CDR2 YFSETQ. V was cut by 5 bases and J by 4 bases, with 10 bases left in between. The CDR3 totals 13 residues. TCRdb itself ran the RT-PCR reads through MiXCR, one entry per CDR3 protein. The table has approximately 150,000 distinct CDR3 sequences, around 30% seen once; the top ten hold about 3%. The chain carries TRBV5-1 and TRBJ2-1; weak D call: TRBD1 (6 bases). The clonotype comes from a human donor who was either an allogeneic HSCT recipient or a stem cell or donor lymphocyte infusion donor (not recorded which). It is not recorded whose cells these are; they may come from a transplant donor. Sequencing was done on a sample of blood, either unsorted or a sorted T cell fraction (not recorded which). CDR3 bases: TGCGCCAGCAGAACCACAGGGTACAATGAGCAGTTCTTC. As protein: CASRTTGYNEQFF.